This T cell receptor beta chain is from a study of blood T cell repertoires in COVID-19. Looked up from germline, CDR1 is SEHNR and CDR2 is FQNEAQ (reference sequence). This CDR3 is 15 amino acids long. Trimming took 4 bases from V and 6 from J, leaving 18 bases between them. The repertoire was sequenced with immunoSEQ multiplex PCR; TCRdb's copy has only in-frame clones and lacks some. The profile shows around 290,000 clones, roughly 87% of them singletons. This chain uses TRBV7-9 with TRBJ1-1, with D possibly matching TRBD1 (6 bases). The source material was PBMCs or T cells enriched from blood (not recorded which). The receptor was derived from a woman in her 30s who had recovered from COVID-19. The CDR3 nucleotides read TGTGCCAGCAGCTCCCCGGCAGGGGAGTCGCCTGAAGCTTTCTTT. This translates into CASSSPAGESPEAFF.